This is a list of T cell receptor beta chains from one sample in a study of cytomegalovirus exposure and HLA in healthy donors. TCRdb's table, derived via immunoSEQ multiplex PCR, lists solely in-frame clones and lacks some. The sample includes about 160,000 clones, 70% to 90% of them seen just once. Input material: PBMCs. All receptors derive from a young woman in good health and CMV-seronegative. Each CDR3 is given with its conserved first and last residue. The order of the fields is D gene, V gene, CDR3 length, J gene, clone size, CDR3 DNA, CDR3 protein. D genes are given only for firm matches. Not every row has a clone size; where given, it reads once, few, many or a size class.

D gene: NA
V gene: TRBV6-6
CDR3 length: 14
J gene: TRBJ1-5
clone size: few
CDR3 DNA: TGTGCCAGCAGTTACCCAGACAGCAATCAGCCCCAGCATTTT
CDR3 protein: CASSYPDSNQPQHF

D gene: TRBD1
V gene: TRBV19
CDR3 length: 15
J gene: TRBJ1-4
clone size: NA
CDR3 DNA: TGTGCCAGTAGAGCTCCGGGACAGGGTCGTGAAAAACTGTTTTTT
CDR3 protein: CASRAPGQGREKLFF

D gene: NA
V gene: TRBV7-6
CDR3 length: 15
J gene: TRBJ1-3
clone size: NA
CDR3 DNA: TGTGCCAGCAGCTTAGTCCCAAACAGTCGAAACACCATATATTTT
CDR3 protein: CASSLVPNSRNTIYF

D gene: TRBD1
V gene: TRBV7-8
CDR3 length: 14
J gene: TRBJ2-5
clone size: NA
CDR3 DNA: TGTGCCAGCAGCTGGGGGACAGACCAAGAGACCCAGTACTTC
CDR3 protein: CASSWGTDQETQYF

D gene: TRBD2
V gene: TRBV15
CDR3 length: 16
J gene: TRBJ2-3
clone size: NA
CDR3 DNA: TGTGCCACCAGCAGAGATTCCGGCGGGAGTCTTCATACGCAGTATTTT
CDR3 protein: CATSRDSGGSLHTQYF

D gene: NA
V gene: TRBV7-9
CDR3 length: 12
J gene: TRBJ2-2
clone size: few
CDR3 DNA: TGTGCCAGCAGCCCGGACAGCGGGGAGCTGTTTTTT
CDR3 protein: CASSPDSGELFF

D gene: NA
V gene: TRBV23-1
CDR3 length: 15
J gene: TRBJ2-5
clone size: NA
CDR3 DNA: TGCGCCAGCAGTCTACTAGACTGGTTGGTGGAGACCCAGTACTTC
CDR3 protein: CASSLLDWLVETQYF

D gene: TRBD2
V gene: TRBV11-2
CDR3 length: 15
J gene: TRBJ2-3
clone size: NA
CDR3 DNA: TGTGCCAGCAGCTTAGATAGCGGGAGAGCAGATACGCAGTATTTT
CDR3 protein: CASSLDSGRADTQYF

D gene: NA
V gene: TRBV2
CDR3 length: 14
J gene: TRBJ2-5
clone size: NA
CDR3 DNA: TGTGCCAGCAGTGGACGGGGGAAGGTGGAGACCCAGTACTTC
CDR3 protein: CASSGRGKVETQYF

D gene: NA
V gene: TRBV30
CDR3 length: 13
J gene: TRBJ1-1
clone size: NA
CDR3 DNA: TGTGCCTGGACACACCAGCTTGACACTGAAGCTTTCTTT
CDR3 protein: CAWTHQLDTEAFF

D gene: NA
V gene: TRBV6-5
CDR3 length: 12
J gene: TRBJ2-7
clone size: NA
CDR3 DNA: TGTGCCAGCAGTACGGATGGATACGAGCAGTACTTC
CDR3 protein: CASSTDGYEQYF

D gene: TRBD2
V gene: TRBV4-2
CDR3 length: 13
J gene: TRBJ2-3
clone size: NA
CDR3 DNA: TGTGCCAGCAGCCAGGGACTAGCCGATACGCAGTATTTT
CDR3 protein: CASSQGLADTQYF

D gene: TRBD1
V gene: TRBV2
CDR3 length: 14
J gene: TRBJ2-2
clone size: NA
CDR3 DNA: TGTGCCAGCAGCTGGGACAGGGGCTCGGGGGAGCTGTTTTTT
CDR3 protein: CASSWDRGSGELFF

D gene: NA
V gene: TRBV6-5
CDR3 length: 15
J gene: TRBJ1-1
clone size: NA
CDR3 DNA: TGTGCCAGCAACCCAGGCCTTCGCACTAACACTGAAGCTTTCTTT
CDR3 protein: CASNPGLRTNTEAFF

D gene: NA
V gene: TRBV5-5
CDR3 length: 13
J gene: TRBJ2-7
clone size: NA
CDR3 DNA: TGTGCCAGCAGCCCAGGGATCCTATACGAGCAGTACTTC
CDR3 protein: CASSPGILYEQYF

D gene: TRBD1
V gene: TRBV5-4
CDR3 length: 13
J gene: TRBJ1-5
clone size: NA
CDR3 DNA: TGTGCCAGCAGCCTGGACAGGGTTCAGCCCCAGCATTTT
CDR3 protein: CASSLDRVQPQHF

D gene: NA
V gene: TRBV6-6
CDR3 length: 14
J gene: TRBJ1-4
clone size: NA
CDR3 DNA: TGTGCCAGCAGTTACAGGGAGACCCATGAAAAACTGTTTTTT
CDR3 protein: CASSYRETHEKLFF

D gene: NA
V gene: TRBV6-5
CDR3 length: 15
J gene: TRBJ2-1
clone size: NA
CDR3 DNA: TGTGCCAGCAGTTTCGAACTAGTATCCTACAATGAGCAGTTCTTC
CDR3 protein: CASSFELVSYNEQFF

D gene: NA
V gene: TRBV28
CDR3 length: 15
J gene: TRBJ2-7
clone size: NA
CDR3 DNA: TGTGCCAGCAGTTCGCCGGGCGGAGGGGGCTACGAGCAGTACTTC
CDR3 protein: CASSSPGGGGYEQYF

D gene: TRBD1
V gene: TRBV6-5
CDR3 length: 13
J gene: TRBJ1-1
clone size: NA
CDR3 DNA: TGTGCCAGCAGTTACGGGACAGCTACTGAAGCTTTCTTT
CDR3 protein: CASSYGTATEAFF

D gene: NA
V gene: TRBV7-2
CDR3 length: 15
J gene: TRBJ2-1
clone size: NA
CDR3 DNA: TGTGCCACCGGCCGGCTAGCTAGTAGAGGCAATGAGCAGTTCTTC
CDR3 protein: CATGRLASRGNEQFF

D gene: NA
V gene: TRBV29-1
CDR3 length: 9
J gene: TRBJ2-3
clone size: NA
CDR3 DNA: TGCAGCGTCTCAGATACGCAGTATTTT
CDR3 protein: CSVSDTQYF

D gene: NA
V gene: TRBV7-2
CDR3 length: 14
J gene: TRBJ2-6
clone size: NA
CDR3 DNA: TGTGCCAGCAGGCTTAACTCTGGGGCCAACGTCCTGACTTTC
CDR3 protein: CASRLNSGANVLTF

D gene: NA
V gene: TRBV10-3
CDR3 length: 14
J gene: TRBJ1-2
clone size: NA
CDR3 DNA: TGTGCCATCAGAGACTTTGGGGTTCTAGGTGGCTACACCTTC
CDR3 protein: CAIRDFGVLGGYTF

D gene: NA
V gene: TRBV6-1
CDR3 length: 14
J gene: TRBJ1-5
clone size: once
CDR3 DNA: TGTGCCAGCAGTAACGGACAACTAAATCAGCCCCAGCATTTT
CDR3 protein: CASSNGQLNQPQHF

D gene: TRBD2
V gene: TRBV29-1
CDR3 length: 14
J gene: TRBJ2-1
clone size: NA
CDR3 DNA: TGCAGCGAACGACTAGCGGGAGGGCCGAATGAGCAGTTCTTC
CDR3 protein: CSERLAGGPNEQFF

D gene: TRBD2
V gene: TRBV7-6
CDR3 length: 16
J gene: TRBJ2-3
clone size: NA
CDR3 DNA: TGTGCCAGCAGCTTAGTAACTAGCGGAACCACAGATACGCAGTATTTT
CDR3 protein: CASSLVTSGTTDTQYF

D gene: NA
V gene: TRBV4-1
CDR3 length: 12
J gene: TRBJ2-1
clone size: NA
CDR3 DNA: TGCGCCAGCAGCCAGGCAGAGAATGAGCAGTTCTTC
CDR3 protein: CASSQAENEQFF

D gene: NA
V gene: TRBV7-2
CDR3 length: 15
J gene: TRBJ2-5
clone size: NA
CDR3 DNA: TGTGCCAGCAGCAGCCAGAGCGGTCTTTTGGAGACCCAGTACTTC
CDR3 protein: CASSSQSGLLETQYF

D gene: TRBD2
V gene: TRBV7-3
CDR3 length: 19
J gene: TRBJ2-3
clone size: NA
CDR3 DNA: TGTGCCAGCAGCTCCCTAATTAGAGGGACTAGCGGGAGGGGTGATACGCAGTATTTT
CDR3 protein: CASSSLIRGTSGRGDTQYF

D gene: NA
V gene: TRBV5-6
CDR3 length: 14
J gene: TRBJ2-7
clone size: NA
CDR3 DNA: TGTGCCAGCAGCTTCTCCAGGGATGGGAGCGAGCAGTACTTC
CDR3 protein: CASSFSRDGSEQYF

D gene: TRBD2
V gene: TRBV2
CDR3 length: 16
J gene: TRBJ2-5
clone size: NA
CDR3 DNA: TGTGCCAGCAGCCCGGGACTAGCGGGAGTTGGGGAGACCCAGTACTTC
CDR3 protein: CASSPGLAGVGETQYF

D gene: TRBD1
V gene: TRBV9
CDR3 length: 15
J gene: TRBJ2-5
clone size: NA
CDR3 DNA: TGTGCCAGCAGCCCTTGGGACAGGGATGGCGAGACCCAGTACTTC
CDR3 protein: CASSPWDRDGETQYF

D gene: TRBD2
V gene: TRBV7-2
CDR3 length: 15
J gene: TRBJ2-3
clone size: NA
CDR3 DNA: TGTGCCAGCAGCGCTAGCGGAGTGAGCACAGATACGCAGTATTTT
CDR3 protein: CASSASGVSTDTQYF

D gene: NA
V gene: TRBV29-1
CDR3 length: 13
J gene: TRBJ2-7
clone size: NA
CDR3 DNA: TGCAGCGTTGAAACGGGGAGTACCTACGAGCAGTACTTC
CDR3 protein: CSVETGSTYEQYF

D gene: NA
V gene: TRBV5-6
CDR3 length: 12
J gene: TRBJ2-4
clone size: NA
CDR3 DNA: TGTGCCAGCAGCTTGGCAGGAAACATTCAGTACTTC
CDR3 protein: CASSLAGNIQYF

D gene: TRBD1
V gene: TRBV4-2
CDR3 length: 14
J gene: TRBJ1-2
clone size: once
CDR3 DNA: TGTGCCAGCAGCCAGGACAGGGGGAACTATGGCTACACCTTC
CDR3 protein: CASSQDRGNYGYTF

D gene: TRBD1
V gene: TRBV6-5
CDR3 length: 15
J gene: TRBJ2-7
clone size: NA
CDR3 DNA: TGTGCCAGCAGTTACTCGAGCAGGGGGAGTTACGAGCAGTACTTC
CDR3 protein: CASSYSSRGSYEQYF

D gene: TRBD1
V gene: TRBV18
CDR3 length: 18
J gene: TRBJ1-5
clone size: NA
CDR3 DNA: TGTGCCAGCTCACCCAGAACTCTTGGGACAGGGGGAATTCAGCCCCAGCATTTT
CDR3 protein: CASSPRTLGTGGIQPQHF

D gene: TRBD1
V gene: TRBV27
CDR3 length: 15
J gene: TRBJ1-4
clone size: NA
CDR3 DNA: TGTGCCAGCAGGACGGACAGGTTGACTAATGAAAAACTGTTTTTT
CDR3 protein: CASRTDRLTNEKLFF

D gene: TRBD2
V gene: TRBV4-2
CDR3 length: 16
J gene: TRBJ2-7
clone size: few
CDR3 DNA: TGTGCCAGCAGCCAAGAAGTGGGACTAGCGGATTACGAGCAGTACTTC
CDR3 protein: CASSQEVGLADYEQYF

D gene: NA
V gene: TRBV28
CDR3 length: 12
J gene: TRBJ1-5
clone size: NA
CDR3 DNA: TGTGCCAGCACCCCAAGGGATCAGCCCCAGCATTTT
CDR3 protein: CASTPRDQPQHF

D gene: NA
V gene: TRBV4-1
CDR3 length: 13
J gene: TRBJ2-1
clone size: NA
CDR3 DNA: TGCGCCAGCAGCCCGGGGTCCTACAATGAGCAGTTCTTC
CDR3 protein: CASSPGSYNEQFF

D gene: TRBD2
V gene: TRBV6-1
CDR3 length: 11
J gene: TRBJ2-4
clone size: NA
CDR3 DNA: TGTGCCAGCAGTGAGGAGGGGAGGGAGTACTTC
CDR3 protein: CASSEEGREYF

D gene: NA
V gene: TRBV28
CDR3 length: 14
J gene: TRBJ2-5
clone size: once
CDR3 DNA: TGTGCCAGCAGTTTACAGCGGAGGGGTGGGACCCAGTACTTC
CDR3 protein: CASSLQRRGGTQYF

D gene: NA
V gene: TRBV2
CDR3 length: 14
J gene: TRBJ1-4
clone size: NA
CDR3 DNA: TGTGCCAGCACCCCGACAGCGCGTAATGAAAAACTGTTTTTT
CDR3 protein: CASTPTARNEKLFF

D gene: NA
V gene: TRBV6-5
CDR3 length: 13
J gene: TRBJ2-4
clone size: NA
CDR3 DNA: TGTGCCAGCAGCCCCGGGCAGTTGAACATTCAGTACTTC
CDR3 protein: CASSPGQLNIQYF

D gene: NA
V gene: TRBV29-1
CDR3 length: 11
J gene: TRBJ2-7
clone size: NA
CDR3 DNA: TGCAGCGTCCCAGGGACCCTCGAGCAGTACTTC
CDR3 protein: CSVPGTLEQYF

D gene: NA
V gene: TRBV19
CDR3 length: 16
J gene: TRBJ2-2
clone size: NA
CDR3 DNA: TGTGCCAGTAGTTCCCTTTGGCAGGGGCGGACCGGGGAGCTGTTTTTT
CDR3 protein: CASSSLWQGRTGELFF

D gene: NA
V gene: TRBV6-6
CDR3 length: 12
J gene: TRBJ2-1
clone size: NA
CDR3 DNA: TGTGCCAGCAGTTCCGGATCTCTAAGGCAGTTCTTC
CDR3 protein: CASSSGSLRQFF

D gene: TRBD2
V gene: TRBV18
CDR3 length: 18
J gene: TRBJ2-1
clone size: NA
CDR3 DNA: TGTGCCAGCTCACCACAGATGTCCGGGACTAGGGGAAACAATGAGCAGTTCTTC
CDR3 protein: CASSPQMSGTRGNNEQFF

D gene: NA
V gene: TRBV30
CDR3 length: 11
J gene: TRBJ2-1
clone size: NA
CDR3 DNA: TGTGCCTGGAGTGAGGCCGCCGGAAAGTTCTTC
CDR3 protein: CAWSEAAGKFF

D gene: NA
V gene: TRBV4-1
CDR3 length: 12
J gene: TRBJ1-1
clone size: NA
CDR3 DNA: TGCGCCAGCAGCCAAGATACCCGAGGGGCTTTCTTT
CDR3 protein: CASSQDTRGAFF

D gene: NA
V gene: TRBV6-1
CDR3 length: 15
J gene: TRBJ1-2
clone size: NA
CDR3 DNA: TGTGCCAGCAGTGAAGATAACAGCCTTAACTATGGCTACACCTTC
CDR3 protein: CASSEDNSLNYGYTF

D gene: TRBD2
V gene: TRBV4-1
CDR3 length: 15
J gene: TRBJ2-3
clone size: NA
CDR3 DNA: TGCGCCAGCAGCCGGGGACTAGCCGGCACAGATACGCAGTATTTT
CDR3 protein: CASSRGLAGTDTQYF

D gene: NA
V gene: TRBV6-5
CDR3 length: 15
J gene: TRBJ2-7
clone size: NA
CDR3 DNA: TGTGCCAGCAGGCTACGTTCGGGCGGCTCCTACGAGCAGTACTTC
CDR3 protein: CASRLRSGGSYEQYF

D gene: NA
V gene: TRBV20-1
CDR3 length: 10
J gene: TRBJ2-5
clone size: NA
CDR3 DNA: TGCAGTGCTAGGATTGAGACCCAGTACTTC
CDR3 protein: CSARIETQYF

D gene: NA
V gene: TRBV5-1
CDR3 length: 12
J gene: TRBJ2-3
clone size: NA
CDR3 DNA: TGCGCCAGCAGCTTGGCCCAGGATACGCAGTATTTT
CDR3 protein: CASSLAQDTQYF

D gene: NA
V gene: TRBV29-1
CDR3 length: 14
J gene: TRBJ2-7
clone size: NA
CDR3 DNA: TGCAGCGTTGGAGGTTTTAGCGGCACCTACGAGCAGTACTTC
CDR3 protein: CSVGGFSGTYEQYF